What follows is one T cell receptor (beta chain) and its context. Its antigen target is currently unknown. No base-level quality is on record; no much larger clone is a single base apart. The sample belongs to a study of type 1 regulatory T cells (dated by TCRdb to about 2021). Concerning the study at large: An in vitro protocol by which a Tr1-enriched, alloantigen-specific CD4 T cell product named T-allo10 was generated was characterized in the study. T-allo10 was being evaluated clinically in patients with hematological malignancies who were receiving allogeneic hematopoietic stem cell transplantation.

The germline V gene yields MNHNS for CDR1 and SASEGT for CDR2. The CDR3 runs 13 residues from the cysteine to the phenylalanine. Of the read, only the CDR3 DNA is kept; its 39 bases are in frame from base 1. V lost 5 bases and J lost 5 bases, and the count of bases not matched to a germline gene is 5. The sample was run on an Illumina MiSeq. TCRdb took the public reads, trimmed them with fastp at Q25, ran MiXCR for clone calling and kept in-frame beta chains. Rows are unified per CDR3 protein, each entry keeping the most common DNA and genes. The sample includes roughly 71,000 distinct CDR3 sequences, with around 63% observed a single time. Together, the top ten hold 7.6% of the sample. T-allo10 cells derived from donors were reported to be host alloantigen-specific and anergic, and to suppress in an alloantigen-specific manner.

The origin of this receptor is a human donor in good health. The sequenced sample consisted of cultured T cells, either the whole culture or a sorted T cell fraction (not recorded which). The cell subset or site label for this specimen denotes: Tr1-enriched cell product generated in vitro against host alloantigens. The rearranged segments are TRBV6-1 and TRBJ2-5, with TRBD2 matching 7 junction bases. The CDR3 in this case is CASSPRLAETQYF. The bases read TGTGCCAGCAGTCCTCGACTAGCTGAGACCCAGTACTTC.